These 19 T cell receptor beta chains were all obtained from the same sample, sequenced in a study of OX40 agonist ivuxolimab in advanced cancers. This table comes from immunoSEQ multiplex PCR, and its TCRdb copy is limited to in-frame clones, with some not included. The repertoire consists of tens of thousands of clones, with approximately 91% occurring once and the leading ten covering 6.5% to 9%. The specimen was CD4+ or CD8+ T cells sorted from blood, collected in a trial of the OX40 agonist ivuxolimab. The origin of the receptors is an adult with an advanced solid tumor such as melanoma, head and neck, liver or kidney cancer.

CDR3 DNA: TGTGCCAGCAGCCCGCGACTAGCGGGAGCAGCAGATACGCAGTATTTT. This codes for CASSPRLAGAADTQYF. The genes are TRBV9 and TRBJ2-3, with 12 bases matching TRBD2. Germline loops: CDR1 SGDLS, CDR2 YYNGEE. CDR3 length: 16 residues. V lost 4 bases, J lost 4 bases, and 7 bases stayed unmatched.

The rearrangement links TRBV19 to TRBJ2-5, with D perhaps being TRBD1 or TRBD2 (5 bases each). Germline CDR1 and CDR2: LNHDA and SQIVND (reference sequence). The CDR3 has 13 amino acids. Trimming cost V 8 bases and J 4 bases, with 14 bases left between them. CDR3 sequence reads: CASSPGRGETQYF. CDR3 sequence (DNA): TGTGCCAGTTCCCCGGGACGCGGAGAGACCCAGTACTTC. The variable domain in full, completed from reference TRBV19 and TRBJ2-5, reads DGGITQSPKYLFRKEGQNVTLSCEQNLNHDAMYWYRQDPGQGLRLIYYSQIVNDFQKGDIAEGYSVSREKKESFPLTVTSAQKNPTAFYLCASSPGRGETQYFGPGTRLLVL.

A remark on this clone: The junction shows a germline mismatch at one end, possibly a read error. The chain couples TRBV27 to TRBJ2-1; 11 bases match TRBD2. Germline lookup yields CDR1 MNHEY and CDR2 SMNVEV (reference sequence). The CDR3 length is 19 residues. The CDR3, as DNA: TGTGCCAGCAGTTTACGGACCGGGACTAGCGGAATTGGGTACAATGGGCAGTTCTTC. It is translated as CASSLRTGTSGIGYNGQFF.

As concerns this clone: A junction end diverges from the germline sequence, so it may reflect a read error. The chain joins TRBV7-7 to TRBJ2-1; TRBD2 matches 8 bases. The CDR3 spans 15 residues. Germline loops: CDR1 SSHAT, CDR2 FNYEAQ (reference sequence). CDR3 DNA sequence: TGTGCTAGCAGCCTTACAGGTAGCGGGATTAATGAGCAGTTCTTC. The encoded protein is CASSLTGSGINEQFF.

This clone came up once. V is TRBV6-1 and J is TRBJ1-1, with a weak D call TRBD1 (5 bases). Germline V gene sequence: CDR1 MNHNS, CDR2 SASEGT. The CDR3 is 13 amino acids. The ends were cut back, 6 bases at V and 1 base at J, with 9 bases in the middle. CDR3 in amino acids: CASSSGPNTEAFF. Here the CDR3 DNA reads TGTGCCAGCAGCTCGGGACCGAACACTGAAGCTTTCTTT.

Points on this clone: At one of its ends the junction is not consistent with the germline gene, which may arise from a read error. The CDR3 spells CANSSLDRGRTEAFF. The CDR3 nucleotides read TGTGCCAACAGTTCCCTGGACAGGGGTCGCACTGAAGCTTTCTTT. V and J are TRBV28 and TRBJ1-1, with 9 bases aligning to TRBD1. This CDR3 comprises 15 residues. Germline CDR1 reads MDHEN; CDR2 reads SYDVKM.

The DNA for the CDR3 is TGCGCCAGCCCCCAAATCGGGACAGGGGAGGAAGATACGCAGTATTTT. Translating it yields CASPQIGTGEEDTQYF. The genes are TRBV23-1 and TRBJ2-3, with TRBD1 matching 10 bases. TRBV23-1 counts as an open reading frame of uncertain function. The V gene end was trimmed by 8 bases and the J gene end by 5 bases; junction bases not matched to a gene: 13. This CDR3 contains 16 residues.

J is TRBJ1-4 and V is TRBV5-1; TRBD1 matches 7 bases. From germline, CDR1 is SGHRS and CDR2 YFSETQ. Germline trimming cut 0 bases from V and 5 bases from J; bases unmatched to any gene: 7. This CDR3 spans 16 amino acids. In nucleotides, the CDR3 is TGCGCCAGCAGCTTGGTAGGAGGGACAGCGAATGAAAAACTGTTTTTT. It encodes CASSLVGGTANEKLFF. The full variable domain, rest sourced from reference TRBV5-1 and TRBJ1-4, is KAGVTQTPRYLIKTRGQQVTLSCSPISGHRSVSWYQQTPGQGLQFLFEYFSETQRNKGNFPGRFSGRQFSNSRSEMNVSTLELGDSALYLCASSLVGGTANEKLFFGSGTQLSVL.

The chain is built from TRBV5-4 and TRBJ2-5, with D maybe TRBD2 (6 bases). The closer fit of TRBJ2-7 to the DNA end suggests the J call may be wrong. The CDR3 has 15 amino acids. The germline V gene encodes CDR1 SGHNT and CDR2 YYREEE (reference sequence). CDR3 region: CASSVSSVLGYEQYF. CDR3 DNA: TGTGCCAGCAGCGTCTCTAGCGTCCTAGGTTACGAGCAGTACTTC.

The chain joins TRBV4-1 to TRBJ2-1; tentatively, D is TRBD2 (6 bases). Per the germline V gene, CDR1 is MGHRA and CDR2 is YSYEKL. V was shortened by 1 base and J by 0 bases, with 13 bases between the two germline ends. The CDR3 is made up of 17 amino acids. The CDR3 region has the DNA TGCGCCAGCAGCCAAGGACCTGGAGGGAGCTCCTACAATGAGCAGTTCTTC. This translates into CASSQGPGGSSYNEQFF.

The rearrangement uses TRBV5-6 and TRBJ2-7, with TRBD1 as a possible D gene (8 bases). Per germline, CDR1 SGHDT and CDR2 YYEEEE. CDR3 size: 12 residues. Trimming removed 2 bases at V and 10 bases at J, with 13 bases between. CDR3 amino acids: CASSLQGGFQYF. Written as DNA, the CDR3 is TGTGCCAGCAGCTTACAGGGGGGGTTTCAGTACTTC.

The V and J genes are TRBV6-5 and TRBJ1-1; no clear D gene. CDR1 and CDR2 from the germline V gene are MNHEY and SVGAGI. The CDR3 has 12 amino acids. Trimming stripped 11 bases from V and 0 bases from J, with 10 bases between. CDR3: CASRTMNTEAFF. For the CDR3, the DNA is TGTGCCTCTAGAACCATGAACACTGAAGCTTTCTTT.

The V gene is TRBV6-6, the J gene TRBJ1-2; D not certain. Trimming took 7 bases from V and 2 from J, leaving 20 bases between them. The CDR3 spans 16 residues. The germline CDR1 and CDR2 sequences are MNHNY and SVGAGI (reference sequence). The CDR3 loop reads CASTSVAPIANYGYTF. The CDR3 DNA reads TGTGCCAGCACCTCGGTCGCCCCTATCGCAAACTATGGCTACACCTTC.

V is TRBV6-6 and J is TRBJ2-7; 7 nucleotides agree with TRBD2. The CDR3 totals 13 residues. Germline V gives CDR1 MNHNY, CDR2 SVGAGI (reference sequence). The junction had 8 bases not matched to a gene; V was cut back by 10 bases and J by 2 bases. This chain's CDR3 is CATSVGGAYEQYF. The CDR3 coding sequence is TGTGCCACCAGCGTGGGAGGGGCCTACGAGCAGTACTTC.

This chain connects TRBV19 to TRBJ1-2; D unclear. CDR3 length equals 12 residues. Germline V gene lookup returns CDR1 LNHDA and CDR2 SQIVND (reference sequence). The ends were cut back, 5 bases at V and 3 bases at J, with 7 bases in the middle. Written as DNA, the CDR3 is TGTGCCAGTAGTGTACGGTACTATGGCTACACCTTC. Residues: CASSVRYYGYTF.

The gene calls are TRBV5-5 and TRBJ2-7, with TRBD2 matching 8 bases. The V gene end was trimmed by 5 bases and the J gene end by 0 bases; junction bases not matched to a gene: 4. Germline V gene sequence: CDR1 SGHKS, CDR2 YYEKEE (reference sequence). The CDR3 spans 14 residues. The chain's CDR3 is CASRAREASYEQYF. The CDR3 DNA sequence: TGTGCCAGCAGGGCGCGGGAGGCCTCCTACGAGCAGTACTTC.

The chain is built from TRBV28 and TRBJ2-7; TRBD1 agrees at 8 bases. J was trimmed by 5 bases and V by 6 bases; bases with no gene match: 12. In germline, CDR1 is MDHEN, CDR2 SYDVKM. CDR3 size: 15 residues. In DNA, the CDR3 is TGTGCCAGCAGCACGAATACAGGGGGAGACCACGAGCAGTACTTC. Protein: CASSTNTGGDHEQYF.

V is TRBV28 and J is TRBJ2-5; 7 bases fit TRBD1. V lost 9 bases, J lost 1 base, and 8 bases stayed unmatched. The CDR3 is made up of 14 amino acids. Germline values: CDR1 MDHEN, CDR2 SYDVKM. As DNA, the CDR3 is TGTGCCAGTTCCCGGGGACAGATCCAAGAGACCCAGTACTTC. Translating it yields CASSRGQIQETQYF.

This clone has only one observation. The chain joins TRBV5-4 to TRBJ2-3, with no clear D. Trimming took 4 bases from V and 7 from J, leaving 7 bases between them. Germline loops: CDR1 SGHNT, CDR2 YYREEE (reference sequence). This CDR3 has 11 residues. The CDR3: CASSLVNTQYF. For the CDR3, the DNA is TGTGCCAGCAGCCTTGTAAATACGCAGTATTTT.